Sequencing of this T cell receptor (beta chain) was carried out in a study of blood T cell repertoires in COVID-19. Overall study: T cells, B-cell-depleted T cells, or PBMCs supplied cDNA or gDNA.

This clone appeared once. As originally analysed: Estimates of nucleated cell counts were drawn from the amplification of reference gene primers. The repertoire was sequenced with immunoSEQ multiplex PCR; TCRdb's copy has only in-frame clones and lacks some. V and J calls and clone size are copied from that table; D and trimming were computed from the DNA. The sample lists under 250,000 clones, about 80% occurring once. The sequence derives from a man older than 75 with acute or convalescent COVID-19. Sequencing used peripheral blood.

The CDR3 region is CASSYRDRGYNEQFF. CDR3 sequence (DNA): TGTGCCAGCAGTTACCGGGACAGGGGGTACAATGAGCAGTTCTTC. The chain uses TRBV6-5 and TRBJ2-1, with 11 positions matching TRBD1. Germline trimming cut 2 bases from V and 4 bases from J; bases unmatched to any gene: 1. Germline V gene lookup returns CDR1 MNHEY and CDR2 SVGAGI. This CDR3 has 15 residues.